A single T cell receptor (beta chain) is shown here with its context. These data belong to a study of blood T cell repertoires in COVID-19. CDR3 length: 12 amino acids. Germline V gene sequence: CDR1 SGHVS, CDR2 FQNEAQ. V was cut by 3 bases and J by 6 bases, with 9 bases left in between. Under the authors' procedure: Reference gene primer amplification gave nucleated cell count estimates. Profiled with immunoSEQ multiplex PCR; TCRdb holds only in-frame clones, not every one. That table gives V, J and clone size, and the DNA gave D and trimming. The table has 150,000 to 200,000 clones, around 82% seen once; the top ten hold about 5%.

The sequencing sample was made of PBMCs or T cells enriched from blood (not recorded which). The source is a woman aged 60-70 years with acute COVID-19. This sequence joins TRBV7-8 and TRBJ2-7; possible D gene TRBD1, 5 bases. CDR3 coding DNA: TGTGCCAGCAGCTTTCTGGGGCTCGAGCAGTACTTC. It encodes CASSFLGLEQYF.